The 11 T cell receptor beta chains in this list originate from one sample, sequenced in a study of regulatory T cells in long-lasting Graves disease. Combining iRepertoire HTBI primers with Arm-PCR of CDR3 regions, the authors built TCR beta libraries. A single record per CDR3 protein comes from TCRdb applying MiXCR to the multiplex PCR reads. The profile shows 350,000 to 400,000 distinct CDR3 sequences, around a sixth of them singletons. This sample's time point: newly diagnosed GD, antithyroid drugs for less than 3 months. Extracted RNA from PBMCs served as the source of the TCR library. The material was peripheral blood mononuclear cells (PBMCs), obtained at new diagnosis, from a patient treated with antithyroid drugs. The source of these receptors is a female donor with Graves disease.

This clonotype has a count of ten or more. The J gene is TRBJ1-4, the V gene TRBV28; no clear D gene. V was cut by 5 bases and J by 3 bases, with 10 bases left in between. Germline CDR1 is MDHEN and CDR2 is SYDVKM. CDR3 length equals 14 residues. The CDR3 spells CASSTPRSNEKLFF. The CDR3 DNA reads TGTGCCAGCAGTACCCCCCGATCTAATGAAAAACTGTTTTTT.

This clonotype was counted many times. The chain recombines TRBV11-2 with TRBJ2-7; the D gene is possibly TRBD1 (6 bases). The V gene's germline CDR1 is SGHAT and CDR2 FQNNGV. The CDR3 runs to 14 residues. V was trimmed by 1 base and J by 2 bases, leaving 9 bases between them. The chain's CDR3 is CASSLAHRAYEQYF. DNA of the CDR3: TGTGCCAGCAGCTTAGCCCACAGGGCCTACGAGCAGTACTTC.

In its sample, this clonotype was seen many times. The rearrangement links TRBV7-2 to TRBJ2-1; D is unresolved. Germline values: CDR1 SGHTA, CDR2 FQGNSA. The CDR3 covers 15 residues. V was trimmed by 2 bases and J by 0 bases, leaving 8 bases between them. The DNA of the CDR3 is TGTGCCAGCAGCTTAAGCCTGAGCTCCTACAATGAGCAGTTCTTC. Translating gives CASSLSLSSYNEQFF.

In DNA form, the CDR3 reads TGTGCCAGCAGCTCGTCTAGCGGGGGGGCCGGCGAGACCCAGTACTTC. As protein: CASSSSSGGAGETQYF. The rearrangement uses TRBV7-9 and TRBJ2-5; TRBD2 aligns across 12 bases. The CDR3 has 16 amino acids. Per the germline V gene, CDR1 is SEHNR and CDR2 is FQNEAQ (reference sequence). The V and J ends lost 4 bases and 5 bases, in that order; junction bases with no gene match: 8. Full variable domain (outside the CDR3, taken from reference TRBV7-9 and TRBJ2-5): DTGVSQNPRHKITKRGQNVTFRCDPISEHNRLYWYRQTLGQGPEFLTYFQNEAQLEKSRLLSDRFSAERPKGSFSTLEIQRTEQGDSAMYLCASSSSSGGAGETQYFGPGTRLLVL.

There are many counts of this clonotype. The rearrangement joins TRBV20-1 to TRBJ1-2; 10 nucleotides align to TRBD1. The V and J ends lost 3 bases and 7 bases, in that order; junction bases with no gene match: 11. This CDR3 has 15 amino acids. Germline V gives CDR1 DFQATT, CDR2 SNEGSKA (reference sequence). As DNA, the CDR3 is TGCAGTGCTAGCTCCGGAGGGGACAGGGGCTCTGGCTACACCTTC. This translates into CSASSGGDRGSGYTF.

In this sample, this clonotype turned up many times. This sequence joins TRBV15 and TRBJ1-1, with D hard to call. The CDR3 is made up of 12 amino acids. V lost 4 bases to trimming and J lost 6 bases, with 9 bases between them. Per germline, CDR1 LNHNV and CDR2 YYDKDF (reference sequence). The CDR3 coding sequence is TGTGCCACCAGCATAGCGTTTGCTGAAGCTTTCTTT. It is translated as CATSIAFAEAFF.

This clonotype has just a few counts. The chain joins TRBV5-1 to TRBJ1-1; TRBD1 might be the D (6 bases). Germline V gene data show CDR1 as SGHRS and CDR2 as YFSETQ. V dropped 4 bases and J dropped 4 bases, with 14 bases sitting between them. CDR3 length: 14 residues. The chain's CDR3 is CASSEDTGSTEAFF. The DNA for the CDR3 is TGCGCCAGCAGCGAGGATACAGGGTCCACTGAAGCTTTCTTT.

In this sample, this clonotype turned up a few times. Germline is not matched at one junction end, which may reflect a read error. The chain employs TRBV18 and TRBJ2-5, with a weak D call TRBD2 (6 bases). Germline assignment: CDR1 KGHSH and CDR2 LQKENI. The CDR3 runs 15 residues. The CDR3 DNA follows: TGTGCCAGCTCCCCACCTAGCGAGCCCCAAGAGACCCAGTACTTC. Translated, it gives CASSPPSEPQETQYF.

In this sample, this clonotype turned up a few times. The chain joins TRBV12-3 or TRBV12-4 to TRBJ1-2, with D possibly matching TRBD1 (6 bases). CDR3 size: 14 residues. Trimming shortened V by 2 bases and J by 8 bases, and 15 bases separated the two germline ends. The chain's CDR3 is CASSLLSGAQGYTF. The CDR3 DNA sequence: TGTGCCAGCAGTTTACTATCGGGGGCGCAAGGCTACACCTTC.

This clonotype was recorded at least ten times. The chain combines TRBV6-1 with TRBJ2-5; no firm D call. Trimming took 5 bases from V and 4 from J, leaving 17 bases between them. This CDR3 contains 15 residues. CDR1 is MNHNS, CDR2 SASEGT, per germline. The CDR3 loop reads CASSNEWALGETQYF. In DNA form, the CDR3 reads TGTGCCAGCAGTAACGAATGGGCCTTAGGAGAGACCCAGTACTTC.

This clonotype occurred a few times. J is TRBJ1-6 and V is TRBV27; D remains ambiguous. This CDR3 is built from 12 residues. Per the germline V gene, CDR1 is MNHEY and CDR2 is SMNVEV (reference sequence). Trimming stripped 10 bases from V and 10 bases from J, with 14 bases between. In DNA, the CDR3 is TGTGCCACCAGGCCCCTAGGGTCACCCCTCCACTTT. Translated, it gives CATRPLGSPLHF.